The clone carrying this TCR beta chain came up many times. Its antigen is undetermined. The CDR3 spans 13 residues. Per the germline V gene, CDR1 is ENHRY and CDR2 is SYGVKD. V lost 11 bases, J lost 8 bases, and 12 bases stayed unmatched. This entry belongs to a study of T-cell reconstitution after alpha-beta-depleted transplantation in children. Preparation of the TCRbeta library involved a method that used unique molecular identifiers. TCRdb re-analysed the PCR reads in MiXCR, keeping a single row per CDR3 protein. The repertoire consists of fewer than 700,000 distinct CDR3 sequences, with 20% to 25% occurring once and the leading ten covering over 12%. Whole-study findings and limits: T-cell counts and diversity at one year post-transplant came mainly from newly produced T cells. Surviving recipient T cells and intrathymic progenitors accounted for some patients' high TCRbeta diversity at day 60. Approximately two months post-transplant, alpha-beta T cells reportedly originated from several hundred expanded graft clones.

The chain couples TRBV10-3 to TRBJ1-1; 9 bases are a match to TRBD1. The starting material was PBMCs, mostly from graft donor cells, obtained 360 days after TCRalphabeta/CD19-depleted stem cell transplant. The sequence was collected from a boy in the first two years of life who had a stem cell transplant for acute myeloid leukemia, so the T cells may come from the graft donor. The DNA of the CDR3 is TGTGCCTCCGGTGGGGACAGGGATATAGAAGCTTTCTTT. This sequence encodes CASGGDRDIEAFF.